The present T cell receptor (beta chain) was sequenced within a study of T-cell reconstitution after alpha-beta-depleted transplantation in children. Study outcomes and limitations: As was reported, about two months after transplant, alpha-beta T cells came from several hundred expanded graft clones. Among T cells one year after transplant, newly produced cells accounted for most counts and diversity. Some patients owed their high day-60 TCRbeta diversity to surviving recipient T cells and thymic progenitors.

This clonotype came up a few times. The antigen is not known. With 5 bases removed from V and 5 bases from J, the gap between germline ends came to 6 bases. Germline V gives CDR1 SQVTM, CDR2 ANQGSEA. The CDR3 runs 10 residues. Unique molecular identifiers tagged the TCRbeta library. TCRdb redid the calling of the PCR reads with MiXCR, one entry per CDR3 protein. The profile shows about 830,000 distinct CDR3 sequences, roughly 15% of them singletons. The specimen comprised PBMCs, mostly from graft donor cells, sampled 360 days after TCRalphabeta/CD19-depleted stem cell transplant. This chain connects TRBV29-1 to TRBJ1-2; D is unresolved. The source of this sequence is a male patient between 5 and 17 years old who had a stem cell transplant for acute lymphoblastic leukemia, so the T cells may come from the graft donor. The CDR3 is CSVFVYGYTF. CDR3 nucleotides: TGCAGCGTTTTCGTTTATGGCTACACCTTC. The full variable domain, rest sourced from reference TRBV29-1 and TRBJ1-2, is SAVISQKPSRDICQRGTSLTIQCQVDSQVTMMFWYRQQPGQSLTLIATANQGSEATYESGFVIDKFPISRPNLTFSTLTVSNMSPEDSSIYLCSVFVYGYTFGSGTRLTVV.